The sequence of this T cell receptor beta chain was determined in a study of human T cells and chemical hapten exposure. Study-wide background: Once 0.01% DPC had been applied to the upper back by patch test, readings were taken at 6 days. Small pooled library volume differences mainly caused per-sample TCR yield variation. Overall study findings and caveats: Positively correlated with patch test score were the counts of PT1 expanded TCRs.

About this clonotype itself: The target antigen is unknown.

CDR1 is SGHNT and CDR2 is YYREEE in the germline V gene (reference sequence). V lost 0 bases, J lost 2 bases, and 9 bases lay in between. This CDR3 comprises 14 residues. Time point reported: pre-sensitization, week 0. Stated treatment: therapeutic diphenylcyclopropenone sensitization with weekly scalp DPC. Phlebotomy was performed prior to application of every patch test. TCRdb re-derived calls from the RACE reads in MiXCR, one entry per CDR3 protein. Of more than 300,000 distinct CDR3 sequences listed, 5.1% are singletons. Sequenced here: whole blood, sampled in connection with sensitization to the hapten diphenylcyclopropenone (DPC). This sequence joins TRBV5-4 and TRBJ2-7; D not resolved. This clonotype originated in a woman between 50 and 59 years old with alopecia areata. Some clones in this sample may be carry-over from other donors' samples. The CDR3 coding sequence is TGTGCCAGCAGCTTGGCAAAGGGCCCCTACGAGCAGTACTTC. Translation: CASSLAKGPYEQYF.